This paragraph reports one TCR beta chain. This receptor's antigen is unknown. Base qualities are not recorded, but no much larger clone differs from it by a single base. This entry belongs to a study of Ad26.COV2.S vaccination and SARS-CoV-2 variants (dated by TCRdb to about 2021). About the study as a whole: Donors in the vaccine arm were drawn from COV1001, a phase I-IIa trial of Ad26.COV2.S in healthy adults that was multicentre, randomized, double-blind and placebo-controlled. Ad26.COV2.S was administered intramuscularly at a dose of 5x10^10 or 1x10^11 viral particles, either as one shot or as two shots given 56 days apart. TCRbeta repertoire sequencing was used to assess the specificity and breadth of SARS-CoV-2-reactive T cell receptors after Ad26.COV2.S vaccination. The TCR-sequenced set comprised around 32 samples: approximately 20 Ad26.COV2.S vaccine recipients, 5 placebo recipients and 8 SARS-CoV-2 convalescent individuals. Participants in the trial were split at random into five groups of five each, receiving low-dose or high-dose Ad26.COV2.S once or twice, or else placebo on both occasions. Throughout the experiments and outcome assessment, investigators stayed blinded to trial group allocation. Broader findings and caveats from the paper: Spike-specific TCR breadth was higher in Ad26.COV2.S recipients than in placebo recipients (P = 0.0014). After vaccination, spike-specific CD8+ and CD4+ T cell responses were reported to show substantial breadth. The authors noted that total T cell responses may have been underestimated by the TCR breadth and depth analyses. Vaccine and placebo recipients had comparable non-spike TCR breadth, which fits with the vaccine containing only spike. Comparing responses between vaccine doses or regimens was not something the study was powered to do.

TCRbeta CDR3 regions were sequenced with the immunoSEQ Assay. After extraction, genomic DNA underwent amplification by bias-controlled multiplex PCR, followed by high-throughput sequencing. Turning to the authors' computational methods: Collapsing and filtering of sequences were performed to quantify the absolute abundance of each unique TCRbeta CDR3 region. T cell fraction was estimated by normalization of TCRbeta template counts to usable DNA, with usable DNA being measured through amplification of reference genes present in all nucleated cells. Repertoire TCRs were annotated as SARS-CoV-2-specific when V gene, CDR3 amino acid sequence and J gene were exactly matched to a known reactive TCR set. The reference SARS-CoV-2 TCR set came from MIRA and was filtered for enrichment in COVID-19-positive ImmuneCODE repertoires, removing public or cross-reactive TCRs. Using the MIRA antigens, annotated TCRs were further analysed by specific ORF or by position within an ORF. Depth was the summed frequency of annotated unique rearrangements, while breadth was defined as annotated unique rearrangements over total unique productive rearrangements. Two-sided Wilcoxon rank-sum tests were used to compare TCR breadth between groups. This is the immuneACCESS table as TCRdb keeps it, with only in-frame sequences that have V and J called. A part of the clones is gone; compared with another copy, unresolved V genes explain less than half, and the rest is unexplained. The DNA was the basis for D and trimming; V, J and clone size are from that table. Present in this sample are about 680,000 clones, around 89% of which were seen just once. The ten largest clones capture 1.5% of the sample.

This specimen's treatment or condition label, interpreted: some 20 received Ad26.COV2.S at low or high dose, single or two shots; several received placebo; per-sample allocation not given. For vaccine and placebo recipients, the sequenced repertoires came from samples collected on day 63 after the first injection. In Cohort 1b, about 27 adults aged 18-55 years were enrolled at a single site in Boston, USA, between 29 July and 7 August 2020. Ad26.COV2.S consisted of a replication-incompetent adenovirus type 26 vector by which a prefusion-stabilized SARS-CoV-2 spike protein from the original Wuhan strain was expressed. The CDR3 starts with the cysteine, ends with the phenylalanine, and has 14 residues. Just the 42-base CDR3 DNA is kept, in frame starting at base 1. From a lookup of the germline V gene, CDR1 and CDR2 are MDHEN and SYDVKM. The V and J ends are trimmed by 9 bases and 2 bases, leaving 16 bases between them.

The sequenced sample was peripheral blood, obtained in a trial of Ad26.COV2.S vaccine versus placebo. The rearranged chain carries TRBV28 and TRBJ1-2; 5 matching bases give a weak D call of TRBD1. This receptor was obtained from a person aged 18-65 years who received the Ad26.COV2.S COVID-19 vaccine or a placebo. The CDR3 is CASSIPGGNYGYTF. The DNA sequence is as follows: TGTGCCAGTTCTATTCCGGGGGGAAACTATGGCTACACCTTC.